These 26 T cell receptor beta chains originate from one sample sequenced in a study of identical twins listed by TCRdb under 2016. Receptors were amplified or captured by 5' RACE. TCRdb names Illumina HiSeq 2000 as the instrument used. TCRdb reworked the public reads: Q25 trimming with fastp, MiXCR clone assembly, productive beta chains retained. Duplicate CDR3 protein sequences are folded into a single record with the most common DNA and genes. A total of a few hundred thousand distinct CDR3 sequences appear in this sample, 12% of them only once. The biggest ten clones account for about 7% of the sample. These records were also assigned to another study, of yellow fever vaccine responses in identical twins.

Input material: CD8+ T cells sorted from blood. These receptors came from a woman aged 18-29 years in good health.

The chain recombines TRBV28 with TRBJ1-1; TRBD1 matches 9 bases. The germline CDR1 and CDR2 sequences are MDHEN and SYDVKM. The junction had 6 bases not matched to a gene; V was cut back by 6 bases and J by 10 bases. The CDR3 loop spans 12 amino acids. CDR3 bases: TGTGCCAGCAGCTTGACAGGGGGTCTAGCTTTCTTT. Residues: CASSLTGGLAFF.

This chain links TRBV29-1 with TRBJ2-1; D remains unclear. Germline CDR1 is SQVTM and CDR2 is ANQGSEA. V was cut by 7 bases and J by 4 bases, with 14 bases left in between. CDR3 length equals 13 residues. CDR3 in DNA: TGCAGCGCTCTAATGGACGCTTACAATGAGCAGTTCTTC. Translation: CSALMDAYNEQFF.

This clonotype came up a few times. V and J are TRBV7-6 and TRBJ2-1; TRBD1 is a possible D gene (7 bases). Germline lookup yields CDR1 SGHVS and CDR2 FNYEAQ. Between the trimmed V and J ends, which lost 1 base and 7 bases, there was a span of 17 bases. CDR3 length equals 16 residues. The CDR3 reads CASSLGARQGGNEQFF. In nucleotides, the CDR3 is TGTGCCAGCAGCTTAGGGGCTAGGCAGGGGGGTAATGAGCAGTTCTTC. Full variable domain (remainder filled in from reference TRBV7-6 and TRBJ2-1): GAGVSQSPRYKVTKRGQDVALRCDPISGHVSLYWYRQALGQGPEFLTYFNYEAQQDKSGLPNDRFSAERPEGSISTLTIQRTEQRDSAMYRCASSLGARQGGNEQFFGPGTRLTVL.

This clonotype was counted a few times. The V gene is TRBV7-8, the J gene TRBJ2-3; D gene ambiguous. In germline, CDR1 is SGHVS, CDR2 FQNEAQ. The CDR3 loop spans 17 amino acids. The V and J ends lost 1 base and 2 bases respectively, with 16 bases between them. The CDR3 bases are TGTGCCAGCAGCTTAGTTGGTTCGGCGGCGCTCACAGATACGCAGTATTTT. Translating gives CASSLVGSAALTDTQYF.

V is TRBV7-8 and J is TRBJ2-4, with TRBD1 matching 7 bases. The V gene end was trimmed by 4 bases and the J gene end by 8 bases; junction bases not matched to a gene: 11. The CDR3 spans 15 residues. Germline lookup yields CDR1 SGHVS and CDR2 FQNEAQ. In nucleotides, the CDR3 is TGTGCCAGCAGCTCCGGGGTGGGGACAGCCGACATTCAGTACTTC. Translating it yields CASSSGVGTADIQYF.

The V gene is TRBV10-2, the J gene TRBJ2-1; D is unresolved. This CDR3 region has 15 residues. The V end lost 5 bases, the J end lost 8 bases, and 19 bases lay between the germline ends. CDR1 is WSHSY, CDR2 SAAADI, per germline. CDR3 sequence: CASSIFRTGKDEQFF. CDR3 in DNA: TGCGCCAGCAGTATTTTCCGGACCGGTAAGGATGAGCAGTTCTTC.

This clonotype was counted a few times. The J gene is TRBJ2-1, the V gene TRBV6-2 or TRBV6-3, with 14 bases identical to TRBD2. V lost 7 bases, J lost 1 base, and 6 bases stayed unmatched. CDR3 length: 17 amino acids. Germline CDR1 MNHEY, CDR2 SVGEGT. The CDR3 spells CASTPTSGGVSYNEQFF. The CDR3 DNA follows: TGTGCCAGCACCCCGACTAGCGGGGGGGTGTCCTACAATGAGCAGTTCTTC.

The chain carries TRBV4-1 and TRBJ1-1; D is undetermined. CDR1 is MGHRA and CDR2 is YSYEKL in the germline V gene. The CDR3 has 15 residues. Trimming cost V 4 bases and J 4 bases, with 16 bases left between them. In nucleotides, the CDR3 is TGCGCCAGCAGCCCAGCTGGGTTTCGGGGCACTGAAGCTTTCTTT. Protein product: CASSPAGFRGTEAFF.

The rearrangement uses TRBV27 and TRBJ2-7; weak D call: TRBD1 (5 bases). The V gene lost 5 bases and the J gene lost 1 base, with 9 bases spanning the gap. CDR1 and CDR2 (germline): MNHEY, SMNVEV (reference sequence). The CDR3 spans 13 residues. The CDR3 is CASSPRASYEQYF. Written as DNA, the CDR3 is TGTGCCAGCAGTCCCAGGGCTTCCTACGAGCAGTACTTC.

This chain connects TRBV4-1 to TRBJ2-3; TRBD2 agrees at 8 bases. The germline CDR1 and CDR2 sequences are MGHRA and YSYEKL. V gave up 4 bases and J gave up 4 bases; unmatched junction bases: 4. The CDR3 spans 14 residues. DNA of the CDR3: TGCGCCAGCAGCCTGGGACTAGTTCCAGATACGCAGTATTTT. This gives the protein CASSLGLVPDTQYF.

There are a few counts of this clonotype. The V and J genes are TRBV10-3 and TRBJ2-7; tentative D call: TRBD2 (6 bases). V lost 1 base, J lost 3 bases, and 16 bases lay in between. Germline V gene lookup returns CDR1 ENHRY and CDR2 SYGVKD. The CDR3 has 16 residues. The CDR3 protein is CAISEFGDSPGYEQYF. The CDR3 DNA follows: TGTGCCATCAGTGAGTTTGGGGACTCCCCTGGCTACGAGCAGTACTTC.

This chain uses TRBV7-6 with TRBJ2-1; 12 bases map to TRBD2. V dropped 5 bases and J dropped 2; count of bases not matched to a gene: 10. Germline V gene lookup returns CDR1 SGHVS and CDR2 FNYEAQ. This CDR3 has 18 amino acids. The CDR3 DNA is TGTGCCAGCAGCACGCGGACTAGCGGGGCGCTTCCCTACAATGAGCAGTTCTTC. This sequence encodes CASSTRTSGALPYNEQFF.

The chain is built from TRBV29-1 and TRBJ1-2, with 8 bases fitting TRBD1. Germline lookup yields CDR1 SQVTM and CDR2 ANQGSEA. The length of the CDR3 is 12 residues. V shed 5 bases, J shed 6 bases, and the junction held 5 bases outside the gene matches. The CDR3 DNA reads as TGCAGCGTTCCAGGGGGCGCAGATGGCTACACCTTC. Protein: CSVPGGADGYTF.

The chain combines TRBV27 with TRBJ2-2; D is uncertain. Germline-derived CDR1 and CDR2 are MNHEY and SMNVEV (reference sequence). V was pared by 2 bases and J by 0 bases, with 4 bases between. This CDR3 is 14 amino acids long. CDR3 in amino acids: CASSLDPNTGELFF. The CDR3, as DNA: TGTGCCAGCAGTTTAGACCCGAACACCGGGGAGCTGTTTTTT.

The V gene is TRBV3-1, the J gene TRBJ2-3; 7 nucleotides align to TRBD2. The V segment lost 0 bases and the J segment 2 bases; nucleotides outside the gene matches: 5. Germline V gives CDR1 LGHDT, CDR2 YNNKEL (reference sequence). The CDR3 covers 16 residues. CDR3 sequence reads: CASSQDELAATDTQYF. CDR3 nucleotide sequence: TGTGCCAGCAGCCAAGATGAGCTAGCGGCCACAGATACGCAGTATTTT.

CDR3 nucleotides: TGTGCCACTGGGGGTCCGGGGTCGGCAGATACGCAGTATTTT. Encoded protein: CATGGPGSADTQYF. The chain is built from TRBV6-1 and TRBJ2-3, with D possibly called TRBD1 or TRBD2 (5 bases each). Germline-derived CDR1 and CDR2 are MNHNS and SASEGT. The length of the CDR3 is 14 residues. The V end was cut by 10 bases, the J end by 4 bases, with 18 bases between.

The J gene is TRBJ1-6, the V gene TRBV27; D ambiguous. V was pared by 5 bases and J by 10 bases, with 12 bases between. CDR3 size: 13 residues. Germline CDR1 reads MNHEY; CDR2 reads SMNVEV (reference sequence). This CDR3 is CASSLASGSPLHF. CDR3 in DNA: TGTGCCAGCAGTCTCGCCTCGGGATCACCCCTCCACTTT.

In DNA, the CDR3 is TGTGCCAGCAGCGGAAGCGGGAGGTACAATGAGCAGTTCTTC. It codes for CASSGSGRYNEQFF. The J gene is TRBJ2-1, the V gene TRBV7-9, with 9 bases that match TRBD2. Losses at the gene ends were 5 bases for V and 4 bases for J; bases not matched to a gene: 3. The germline gives CDR1 SEHNR, CDR2 FQNEAQ (reference sequence). The CDR3 spans 14 residues.

This clonotype appeared many times. The chain is built from TRBV4-1 and TRBJ2-3, with D tentatively TRBD2 (6 bases). The CDR3 is made up of 15 amino acids. The V end lost 5 bases, the J end lost 3 bases, and 15 bases lay between the germline ends. Germline V CDR1 and CDR2: MGHRA, YSYEKL. For the CDR3, the DNA is TGCGCCAGCAGCAAGGGACTGCCACCTACAGATACGCAGTATTTT. Encoded protein: CASSKGLPPTDTQYF.

This clonotype appeared many times. The V gene is TRBV4-1, the J gene TRBJ2-2; D gene ambiguous. This CDR3 comprises 16 residues. The germline V and J ends were trimmed by 0 bases and 0 bases, with 8 bases remaining between them. Germline V gene lookup returns CDR1 MGHRA and CDR2 YSYEKL. Here the CDR3 reads CASSQEVLANTGELFF. DNA of the CDR3: TGCGCCAGCAGCCAAGAGGTCCTCGCGAACACCGGGGAGCTGTTTTTT.

This clonotype was counted a few times. This chain links TRBV7-9 with TRBJ2-5; unclear D gene. Deletions cut 5 bases from V and 2 bases from J, with 12 bases between. This CDR3 spans 14 amino acids. Germline assignment: CDR1 SEHNR and CDR2 FQNEAQ (reference sequence). CDR3 sequence: CASSPTGLQETQYF. The CDR3 DNA reads as TGTGCCAGCAGCCCCACGGGCCTACAAGAGACCCAGTACTTC.

For this clonotype: This could be a read error, since a much larger clone is one nucleotide away. The V gene is TRBV28, the J gene TRBJ2-7; 8 bases fit TRBD2. Germline V CDR1 and CDR2: MDHEN, SYDVKM. V shed 6 bases, J shed 2 bases, and the junction held 6 bases outside the gene matches. CDR3 length equals 14 residues. In DNA form, the CDR3 reads TGTGCCAGCAGACTAGCGGCATGGGCCTACGAGCAGTACTTC. This codes for CASRLAAWAYEQYF.

CDR3 sequence: CASSLDTLLSYNEQFF. The CDR3 coding sequence is TGTGCCAGCAGCTTAGATACTTTACTCTCCTACAATGAGCAGTTCTTC. The V call is TRBV11-3, the J call TRBJ2-1; D not certain. The CDR3 loop spans 16 amino acids. The V and J ends lost 0 bases and 0 bases respectively, with 9 bases between them. Germline V gene lookup returns CDR1 SGHNT and CDR2 YENEEA.

The V gene is TRBV4-2, the J gene TRBJ2-2, with 8 bases matching TRBD2. Germline V lookup: CDR1 LGHNA, CDR2 YNFKEQ. Trimming at V came to 4 bases and at J to 5 bases, leaving 3 bases not matched to a gene. CDR3 length: 14 residues. The CDR3 loop is CASSPLADTGELFF. The CDR3 bases are TGTGCCAGCAGCCCACTAGCGGATACCGGGGAGCTGTTTTTT.

This clonotype showed up just a few times. The chain joins TRBV2 to TRBJ2-1; D call uncertain. The V and J ends lost 5 bases and 8 bases respectively, with 10 bases between them. The CDR3 extends over 12 amino acids. Germline V lookup: CDR1 SNHLY, CDR2 FYNNEI. The CDR3 loop reads CASSLVTHEQFF. CDR3 sequence (DNA): TGTGCCAGCAGTCTGGTTACCCATGAGCAGTTCTTC.

This clonotype was recorded many times. V and J are TRBV7-2 and TRBJ2-1; the D gene is possibly TRBD2 (5 bases). Germline CDR1 SGHTA, CDR2 FQGNSA. V was shortened by 2 bases and J by 7 bases, with 21 bases between the two germline ends. The CDR3 has 17 residues. The CDR3 here is CASSLIGGLVGLNEQFF. For the CDR3, the DNA is TGTGCCAGCAGCTTAATTGGAGGCCTAGTGGGGTTGAATGAGCAGTTCTTC. The variable domain in full, with the rest retrieved from reference TRBV7-2 and TRBJ2-1, is GAGVSQSPSNKVTEKGKDVELRCDPISGHTALYWYRQSLGQGLEFLIYFQGNSAPDKSGLPSDRFSAERTGGSVSTLTIQRTQQEDSAVYLCASSLIGGLVGLNEQFFGPGTRLTVL.